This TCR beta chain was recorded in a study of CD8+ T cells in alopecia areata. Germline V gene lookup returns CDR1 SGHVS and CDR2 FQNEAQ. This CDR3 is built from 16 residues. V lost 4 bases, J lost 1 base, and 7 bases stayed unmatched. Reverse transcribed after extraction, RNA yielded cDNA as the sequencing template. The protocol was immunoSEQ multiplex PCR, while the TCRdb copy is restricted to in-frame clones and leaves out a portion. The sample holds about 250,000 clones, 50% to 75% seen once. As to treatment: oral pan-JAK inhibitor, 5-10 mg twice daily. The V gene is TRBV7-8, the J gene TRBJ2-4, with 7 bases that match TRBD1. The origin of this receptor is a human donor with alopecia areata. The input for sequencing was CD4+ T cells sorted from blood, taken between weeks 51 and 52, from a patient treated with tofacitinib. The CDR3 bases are TGTGCCAGCAGCTGGAGACAGGGCAAGGCCAAAAACATTCAGTACTTC. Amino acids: CASSWRQGKAKNIQYF.